The source of this TCR beta chain is a study of cytomegalovirus exposure and HLA in healthy donors. Trimming removed 4 bases from V and 4 bases from J; junction bases left unmatched: 5. Germline lookup yields CDR1 KGHSH and CDR2 LQKENI. This CDR3 region has 16 residues. A multiplex PCR was run with 60 Vbeta primers and 13 Jbeta primers. Method: immunoSEQ multiplex PCR; TCRdb's copy keeps in-frame clones and lacks some. The sample has about 89,000 clones, 85% seen once. Turning to this clone: Its antigen remains unknown.

Whole-study results and caveats: The authors later found HLA-associated TCR beta chains more clonally expanded than equally common others. Immune exposure information comprised only CMV serostatus.

This sequence was found in a man aged 40-49 years in good health and CMV-seropositive. This chain connects TRBV18 to TRBJ2-1, with 12 bases that match TRBD2. The sample comprised PBMCs. This CDR3 reads CASSLRLAGVYNEQFF. DNA of the CDR3: TGTGCCAGCTCACTTCGACTAGCGGGGGTTTACAATGAGCAGTTCTTC.